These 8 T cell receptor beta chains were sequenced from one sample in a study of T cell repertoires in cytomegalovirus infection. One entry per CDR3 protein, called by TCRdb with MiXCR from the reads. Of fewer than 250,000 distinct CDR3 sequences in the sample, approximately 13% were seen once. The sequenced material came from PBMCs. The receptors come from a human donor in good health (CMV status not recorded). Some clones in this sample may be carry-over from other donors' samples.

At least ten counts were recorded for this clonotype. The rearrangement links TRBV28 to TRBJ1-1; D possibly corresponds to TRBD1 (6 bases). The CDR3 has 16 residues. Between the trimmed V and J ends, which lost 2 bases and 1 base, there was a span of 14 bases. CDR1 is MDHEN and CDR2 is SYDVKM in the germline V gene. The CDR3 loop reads CASSLGGAGANTEAFF. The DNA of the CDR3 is TGTGCCAGCAGTTTAGGAGGGGCAGGGGCGAACACTGAAGCTTTCTTT. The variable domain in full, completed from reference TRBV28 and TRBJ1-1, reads DVKVTQSSRYLVKRTGEKVFLECVQDMDHENMFWYRQDPGLGLRLIYFSYDVKMKEKGDIPEGYSVSREKKERFSLILESASTNQTSMYLCASSLGGAGANTEAFFGQGTRLTVV.

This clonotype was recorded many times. CDR3 loop: CASSLNRGRGANVLTF. The CDR3 DNA reads TGTGCCAGCAGCTTAAATAGGGGGCGGGGGGCCAACGTCCTGACTTTC. The V gene is TRBV7-2, the J gene TRBJ2-6; TRBD1 agrees at 7 bases. CDR3 length: 16 residues. V shed 2 bases and J 4 bases; nucleotides not matched to a gene: 5. The germline gives CDR1 SGHTA, CDR2 FQGNSA.

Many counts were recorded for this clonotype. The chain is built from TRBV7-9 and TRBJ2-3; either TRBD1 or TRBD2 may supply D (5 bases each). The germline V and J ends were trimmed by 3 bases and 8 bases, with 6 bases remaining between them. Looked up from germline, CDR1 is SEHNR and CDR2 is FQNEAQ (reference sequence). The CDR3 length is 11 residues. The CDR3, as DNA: TGTGCCAGCAGCTTCGGGACTACGCAGTATTTT. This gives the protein CASSFGTTQYF.

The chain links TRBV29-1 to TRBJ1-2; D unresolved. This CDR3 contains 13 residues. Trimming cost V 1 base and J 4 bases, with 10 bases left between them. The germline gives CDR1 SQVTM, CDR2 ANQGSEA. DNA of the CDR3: TGCAGCGTTGAAGTCCCAGGAGGCTATGGCTACACCTTC. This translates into CSVEVPGGYGYTF.

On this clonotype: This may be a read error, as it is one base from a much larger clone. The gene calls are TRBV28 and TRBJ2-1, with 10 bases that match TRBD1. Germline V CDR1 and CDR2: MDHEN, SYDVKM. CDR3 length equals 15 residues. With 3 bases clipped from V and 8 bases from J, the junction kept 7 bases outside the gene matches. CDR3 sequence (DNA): TGTGCCAGCAGTTTGACAGGGGGCTCCAACCATGAGCAGTTCTTC. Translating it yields CASSLTGGSNHEQFF.

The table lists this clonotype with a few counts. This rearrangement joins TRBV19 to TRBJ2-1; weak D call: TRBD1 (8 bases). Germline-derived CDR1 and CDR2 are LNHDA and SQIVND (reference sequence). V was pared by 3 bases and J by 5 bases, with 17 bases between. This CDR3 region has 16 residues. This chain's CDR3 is CASSMGGAGGNNEQFF. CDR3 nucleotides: TGTGCCAGTAGTATGGGGGGGGCAGGGGGCAACAATGAGCAGTTCTTC.

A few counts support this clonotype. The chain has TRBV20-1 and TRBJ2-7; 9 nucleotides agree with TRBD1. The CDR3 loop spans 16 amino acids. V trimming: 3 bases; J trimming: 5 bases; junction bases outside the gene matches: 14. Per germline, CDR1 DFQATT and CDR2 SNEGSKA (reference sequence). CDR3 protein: CSASQPGQGLTNEQYF. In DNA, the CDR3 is TGCAGTGCTAGCCAACCGGGACAGGGTTTGACCAACGAGCAGTACTTC.

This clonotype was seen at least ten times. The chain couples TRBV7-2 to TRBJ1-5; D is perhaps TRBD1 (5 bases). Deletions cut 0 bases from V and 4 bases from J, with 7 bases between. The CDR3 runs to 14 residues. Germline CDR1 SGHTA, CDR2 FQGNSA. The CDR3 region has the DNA TGTGCCAGCAGCTTAGCGCCAGGGAATCAGCCCCAGCATTTT. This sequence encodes CASSLAPGNQPQHF.